Many counts were recorded for the clone carrying this T cell receptor beta chain. Its antigen is still unknown. MiXCR, applied by TCRdb to the reads, yields one record per CDR3 protein. The table has 86,000 or so distinct CDR3 sequences, about 24% seen once. CDR3 length: 13 amino acids. CDR1 and CDR2 from the germline V gene are SGHNT and YYREEE (reference sequence). Trimming at V came to 2 bases and at J to 4 bases, leaving 1 base not matched to a gene. These data come from a study of T cell repertoires in cytomegalovirus infection. Sequences were derived from CD8+ T cells from cultured PBMCs, sampled from culture after CMV antigen stimulation. The genes are TRBV5-4 and TRBJ1-2, with 8 bases aligning to TRBD1. The clonotype originates from a human donor in good health (CMV status not recorded). Some clones in this sample may be carry-over from other donors' samples. As DNA, the CDR3 is TGTGCCAGCAGCTTTACAGGGGGCTATGGCTACACCTTC. Amino acid sequence: CASSFTGGYGYTF.